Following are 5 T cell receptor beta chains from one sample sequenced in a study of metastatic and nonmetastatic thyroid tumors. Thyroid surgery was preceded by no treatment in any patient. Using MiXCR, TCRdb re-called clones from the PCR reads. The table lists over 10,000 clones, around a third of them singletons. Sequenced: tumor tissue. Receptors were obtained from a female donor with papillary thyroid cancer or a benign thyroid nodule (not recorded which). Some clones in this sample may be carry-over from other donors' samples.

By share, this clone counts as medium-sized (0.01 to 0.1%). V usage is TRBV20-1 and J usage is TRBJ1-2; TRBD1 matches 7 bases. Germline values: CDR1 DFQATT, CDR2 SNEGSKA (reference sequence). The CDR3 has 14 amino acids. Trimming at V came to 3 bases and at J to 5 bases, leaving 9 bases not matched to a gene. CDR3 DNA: TGCAGTGCTAGCGTCGCAGGGGGTCGGTATGGCTACACCTTC. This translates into CSASVAGGRYGYTF.

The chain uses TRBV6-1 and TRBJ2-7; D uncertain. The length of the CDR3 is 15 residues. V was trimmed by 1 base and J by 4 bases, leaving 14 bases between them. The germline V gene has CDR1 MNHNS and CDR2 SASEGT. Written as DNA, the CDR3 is TGTGCCAGCAGTGAAGGAACATCCACCGGGTACGAGCAGTACTTC. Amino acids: CASSEGTSTGYEQYF.

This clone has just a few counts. CDR3 protein: CASSPGTQGYNEQFF. The CDR3, as DNA: TGCGCCAGCAGCCCGGGGACTCAGGGGTACAATGAGCAGTTCTTC. This chain joins TRBV4-1 and TRBJ2-1; TRBD1 or TRBD2 may be the D gene (6 bases each). CDR3 length: 15 amino acids. Germline CDR1 MGHRA, CDR2 YSYEKL. The V end lost 4 bases, the J end lost 4 bases, and 14 bases lay between the germline ends.

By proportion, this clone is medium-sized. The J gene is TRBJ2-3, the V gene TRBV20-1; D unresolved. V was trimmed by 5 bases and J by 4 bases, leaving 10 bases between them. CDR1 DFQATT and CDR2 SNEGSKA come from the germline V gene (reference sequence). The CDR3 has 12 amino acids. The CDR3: CSARLLADTQYF. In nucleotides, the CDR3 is TGCAGTGCTCGCTTGTTGGCAGATACGCAGTATTTT.

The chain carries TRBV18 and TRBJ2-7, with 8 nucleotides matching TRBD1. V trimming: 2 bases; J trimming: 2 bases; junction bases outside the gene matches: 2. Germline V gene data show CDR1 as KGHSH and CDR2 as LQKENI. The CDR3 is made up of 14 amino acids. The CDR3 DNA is TGTGCCAGCTCACCATCGGACAGGGCCTACGAGCAGTACTTC. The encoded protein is CASSPSDRAYEQYF.